These 27 T cell receptor beta chains were all obtained from the same sample, sequenced in a study of CD8 T cells in ankylosing spondylitis. TCRdb ran MiXCR on the 5' RACE reads and lists one entry per CDR3 protein. The repertoire has roughly 150,000 distinct CDR3 sequences, around a tenth of them found once; the top ten carry more than 13%. Sequenced input: blood, either unsorted or a sorted T cell fraction (not recorded which). All receptors come from a female donor with ankylosing spondylitis or in good health (not recorded which).

This clonotype came up a few times. The chain carries TRBV3-1 and TRBJ2-1, with a weak D call TRBD2 (5 bases). The V end was cut by 4 bases, the J end by 4 bases, with 8 bases between. Germline-derived CDR1 and CDR2 are LGHDT and YNNKEL (reference sequence). CDR3 length: 13 residues. The CDR3 bases are TGTGCCAGCAGCCCCAAGCGGTACAATGAGCAGTTCTTC. It is translated as CASSPKRYNEQFF.

The CDR3 DNA reads TGTGCCAGCAGCCCAATGTCGGGCTACGAGCAGTACTTC. It encodes CASSPMSGYEQYF. The chain joins TRBV9 to TRBJ2-7; no reliable D call. V was trimmed by 4 bases and J by 3 bases, leaving 11 bases between them. Germline CDR1 and CDR2: SGDLS and YYNGEE. The CDR3 is made up of 13 amino acids.

This clonotype was seen only a few times. The V gene is TRBV30, the J gene TRBJ2-3; a possible D gene is TRBD2 (5 bases). CDR3 length: 15 residues. The V gene's germline CDR1 is GTSNPN and CDR2 SVGIG (reference sequence). The V end lost 5 bases, the J end lost 0 bases, and 15 bases lay between the germline ends. In DNA, the CDR3 is TGTGCCTGGGACCCCGGCGGGTCTAGCACAGATACGCAGTATTTT. This encodes CAWDPGGSSTDTQYF.

The sample holds a few counts of this clonotype. The CDR3 region has the DNA TGTGCCAGCAGTTTCGTAGCGGGCCGGCTAAGCTCCTACAATGAGCAGTTCTTC. Its protein product is CASSFVAGRLSSYNEQFF. The chain has TRBV28 and TRBJ2-1; the match to TRBD2 covers 7 bases. Germline-derived CDR1 and CDR2 are MDHEN and SYDVKM. V shed 3 bases, J shed 0 bases, and the junction held 11 bases outside the gene matches. The CDR3 consists of 18 residues.

This clonotype was picked up a small number of times. This chain uses TRBV19 with TRBJ1-5, with D hard to call. V lost 3 bases and J lost 5, with 8 bases in between. This CDR3 contains 13 residues. Germline CDR1 is LNHDA and CDR2 is SQIVND (reference sequence). CDR3 in amino acids: CASSIWEHQPQHF. For the CDR3, the DNA is TGTGCCAGTAGTATCTGGGAACATCAGCCCCAGCATTTT.

This clonotype was observed a handful of times. The chain carries TRBV29-1 and TRBJ2-1; TRBD2 agrees at 9 bases. Per the germline V gene, CDR1 is SQVTM and CDR2 is ANQGSEA. Trimming removed 4 bases from V and 7 bases from J; junction bases left unmatched: 8. The CDR3 has 14 residues. DNA for the CDR3: TGCAGCGTTGTCAATCCGCGGGAGGGGAATGAGCAGTTCTTC. Its protein is CSVVNPREGNEQFF.

The V call is TRBV7-2, the J call TRBJ2-7, with D perhaps TRBD2 (6 bases). The CDR3 has 16 amino acids. With 1 base removed from V and 2 bases from J, the gap between germline ends came to 15 bases. Germline V gene sequence: CDR1 SGHTA, CDR2 FQGNSA. CDR3 in DNA: TGTGCCAGCAGCTTAGTTCCTCTAGCGCAAGCCTACGAGCAGTACTTC. This encodes CASSLVPLAQAYEQYF.

The sample holds many counts of this clonotype. The chain recombines TRBV6-1 with TRBJ2-5; 8 bases are shared with TRBD2. The V gene end was trimmed by 0 bases and the J gene end by 2 bases; junction bases not matched to a gene: 8. CDR1 and CDR2 (germline): MNHNS, SASEGT. The CDR3 contains 17 residues. In DNA, the CDR3 is TGTGCCAGCAGTGAAGCGCCTGGCGGGAGGCCTCAAGAGACCCAGTACTTC. Its translation: CASSEAPGGRPQETQYF.

The sample holds many counts of this clonotype. This chain joins TRBV3-1 and TRBJ2-4, with 13 nucleotides matching TRBD2. The CDR3 contains 17 residues. V dropped 2 bases and J dropped 7; count of bases not matched to a gene: 8. In germline, CDR1 is LGHDT, CDR2 YNNKEL (reference sequence). As DNA, the CDR3 is TGTGCCAGCAGCCAACTCCCGGGACTAGCGGGACGGAACATTCAGTACTTC. It encodes CASSQLPGLAGRNIQYF.

The V call is TRBV6-6, the J call TRBJ1-1, with D uncertain. The CDR3 extends over 10 amino acids. V was cut by 5 bases and J by 3 bases, with 1 base left in between. CDR1 MNHNY and CDR2 SVGAGI come from the germline V gene (reference sequence). The CDR3 DNA follows: TGTGCCAGCAGTCACACTGAAGCTTTCTTT. As protein: CASSHTEAFF.

There are a few counts of this clonotype. The chain recombines TRBV27 with TRBJ2-6; D is ambiguous. This CDR3 spans 14 amino acids. V was clipped by 5 bases and J by 3 bases, with 8 bases between them. Germline V gene sequence: CDR1 MNHEY, CDR2 SMNVEV (reference sequence). The CDR3 here is CASSPAGGANVLTF. In nucleotides, the CDR3 is TGTGCCAGCAGTCCTGCTGGTGGGGCCAACGTCCTGACTTTC.

This clonotype was found many times. The rearrangement joins TRBV2 to TRBJ2-1, with D tentatively TRBD2 (5 bases). Trimming removed 8 bases from V and 7 bases from J, with 21 bases in between. Germline CDR1 SNHLY, CDR2 FYNNEI. The CDR3 has 15 amino acids. Here the CDR3 reads CASHEIASSRNEQFF. The CDR3 nucleotides read TGTGCCAGCCACGAAATAGCGTCTTCCAGGAATGAGCAGTTCTTC.

The V gene is TRBV12-3 or TRBV12-4, the J gene TRBJ2-7, with 8 bases fitting TRBD1. This CDR3 has 13 amino acids. Trimming cost V 4 bases and J 4 bases; bases outside gene matches: 3. CDR3 amino acids: CASSSQGGYEQYF. The CDR3 DNA sequence: TGTGCCAGCAGTTCACAGGGGGGTTACGAGCAGTACTTC.

The chain combines TRBV3-1 with TRBJ1-1, with TRBD1 as a possible D gene (5 bases). The length of the CDR3 is 18 residues. V lost 0 bases and J lost 6, with 23 bases in between. Looked up from germline, CDR1 is LGHDT and CDR2 is YNNKEL (reference sequence). CDR3 loop: CASSQDIPSPTRGPEAFF. CDR3 sequence (DNA): TGTGCCAGCAGCCAAGATATACCTTCCCCAACCCGGGGACCTGAAGCTTTCTTT.

This clonotype was detected many times. This chain connects TRBV30 to TRBJ2-1, with D possibly being TRBD1 (5 bases). This CDR3 region has 12 residues. V was clipped by 3 bases and J by 10 bases, with 13 bases between them. Per germline, CDR1 GTSNPN and CDR2 SVGIG (reference sequence). The DNA of the CDR3 is TGTGCCTGGAGGGACATAGGGCAAGAGCAGTTCTTC. Its protein product is CAWRDIGQEQFF.

This clonotype was detected ten times or more. This sequence joins TRBV18 and TRBJ2-3; no firm D call. The V gene's germline CDR1 is KGHSH and CDR2 LQKENI. The CDR3 consists of 16 residues. V was trimmed by 0 bases and J by 3 bases, leaving 13 bases between them. CDR3 sequence reads: CASSPPTIRRTDTQYF. The CDR3 region has the DNA TGTGCCAGCTCACCACCGACCATCAGGCGGACAGATACGCAGTATTTT. Variable domain in full (rest from reference TRBV18 and TRBJ2-3): NAGVMQNPRHLVRRRGQEARLRCSPMKGHSHVYWYRQLPEEGLKFMVYLQKENIIDESGMPKERFSAEFPKEGPSILRIQQVVRGDSAAYFCASSPPTIRRTDTQYFGPGTRLTVL.

This clonotype has only a few counts. The chain couples TRBV27 to TRBJ1-2; the match to TRBD1 covers 11 bases. Trimming at V came to 0 bases and at J to 4 bases, leaving 4 bases not matched to a gene. CDR3 length equals 16 residues. From germline, CDR1 is MNHEY and CDR2 SMNVEV (reference sequence). The chain's CDR3 is CASSLSGTGGIYGYTF. CDR3 coding DNA: TGTGCCAGCAGTTTATCAGGGACAGGGGGTATCTATGGCTACACCTTC.

This clonotype was seen ten or more times. The chain has TRBV29-1 and TRBJ2-7, with D unclear. The V gene lost 0 bases and the J gene lost 4 bases, with 10 bases spanning the gap. Germline V gene sequence: CDR1 SQVTM, CDR2 ANQGSEA. There are 13 residues in the CDR3. The CDR3 DNA reads as TGCAGCGTTGAAGATTCGACTTATTACGAGCAGTACTTC. Amino acids: CSVEDSTYYEQYF.

This clonotype has more than one count but fewer than ten. J is TRBJ2-7 and V is TRBV27, with TRBD2 matching over 8 bases. The CDR3 is 13 residues long. Trimming removed 8 bases from V and 3 bases from J; junction bases left unmatched: 6. Germline V lookup: CDR1 MNHEY, CDR2 SMNVEV (reference sequence). The DNA of the CDR3 is TGTGCCAGCTCCGCGGGAGGTTTCTACGAGCAGTACTTC. This gives the protein CASSAGGFYEQYF.

This chain uses TRBV6-2 or TRBV6-3 with TRBJ2-1; TRBD2 agrees at 13 bases. The CDR3 loop spans 15 amino acids. The J segment lost 7 bases and the V segment lost 6 bases, leaving 6 bases of the junction unmatched. Germline loops: CDR1 MNHEY, CDR2 SVGEGT. The CDR3 region is CASSSGLAGINEQFF. As DNA, the CDR3 is TGTGCCAGCAGCTCGGGACTAGCGGGAATAAATGAGCAGTTCTTC.

This clonotype was observed a handful of times. The rearrangement uses TRBV4-3 and TRBJ2-3; 13 nucleotides match TRBD2. The length of the CDR3 is 18 residues. Germline V gene data show CDR1 as LGHNA and CDR2 as YSLEER. V gave up 1 base and J gave up 5 bases; unmatched junction bases: 9. In DNA, the CDR3 is TGCGCCAGCAGCCAAGGCGTACTAGCGGGAGGGCCCGAAGATACGCAGTATTTT. This gives the protein CASSQGVLAGGPEDTQYF.

This clonotype was counted only a few times. This sequence joins TRBV20-1 and TRBJ2-2; D not resolved. V lost 6 bases to trimming and J lost 8 bases, with 10 bases between them. Germline V gene lookup returns CDR1 DFQATT and CDR2 SNEGSKA (reference sequence). The length of the CDR3 is 11 residues. In DNA, the CDR3 is TGCAGTGCAAGATCGGCTGGGGAGCTGTTTTTT. The encoded protein is CSARSAGELFF.

This clonotype was seen ten or more times. The chain combines TRBV6-1 with TRBJ2-1; TRBD2 matches at 7 bases. Looked up from germline, CDR1 is MNHNS and CDR2 is SASEGT. V was clipped by 6 bases and J by 4 bases; unmatched bases: 9. The CDR3 runs 15 residues. CDR3 in amino acids: CASSPLREGYNEQFF. CDR3 sequence (DNA): TGTGCCAGCAGCCCCCTGAGGGAGGGGTACAATGAGCAGTTCTTC.

Many counts were recorded for this clonotype. This chain uses TRBV10-3 with TRBJ2-4; D gene unclear. Trimming took off 8 bases at V and 5 bases at J, with 16 bases between the two ends. The CDR3 contains 14 residues. From germline, CDR1 is ENHRY and CDR2 SYGVKD. The CDR3 nucleotides read TGTGCCATCCTTCCGCCCGATCCTCAAAACATTCAGTACTTC. The encoded protein is CAILPPDPQNIQYF.

This clonotype appeared a few times. The chain is built from TRBV6-1 and TRBJ2-1; 10 bases line up with TRBD1. Germline loops: CDR1 MNHNS, CDR2 SASEGT. J lost 6 bases, V lost 0 bases, and 8 bases had no gene match. CDR3 length: 17 residues. CDR3 DNA: TGTGCCAGCAGTGAAGCTTGGACAGGGGGGTATGGCAATGAGCAGTTCTTC. This sequence encodes CASSEAWTGGYGNEQFF.

The V and J genes are TRBV9 and TRBJ2-7, with 10 nucleotides matching TRBD2. This CDR3 comprises 16 residues. From germline, CDR1 is SGDLS and CDR2 YYNGEE. V trimming: 3 bases; J trimming: 0 bases; junction bases outside the gene matches: 6. The CDR3, as DNA: TGTGCCAGCAGCGCGACTAGCGGGCGTTACTCCTACGAGCAGTACTTC. This sequence encodes CASSATSGRYSYEQYF.

This clonotype was counted between two and nine times. The chain recombines TRBV28 with TRBJ1-5; 11 positions match TRBD1. The CDR3 spans 15 residues. The germline CDR1 and CDR2 sequences are MDHEN and SYDVKM. V trimming: 6 bases; J trimming: 0 bases; junction bases outside the gene matches: 1. The CDR3 DNA is TGTGCCAGCAGGGGACAGGGGGGTAGCAATCAGCCCCAGCATTTT. Encoded protein: CASRGQGGSNQPQHF.